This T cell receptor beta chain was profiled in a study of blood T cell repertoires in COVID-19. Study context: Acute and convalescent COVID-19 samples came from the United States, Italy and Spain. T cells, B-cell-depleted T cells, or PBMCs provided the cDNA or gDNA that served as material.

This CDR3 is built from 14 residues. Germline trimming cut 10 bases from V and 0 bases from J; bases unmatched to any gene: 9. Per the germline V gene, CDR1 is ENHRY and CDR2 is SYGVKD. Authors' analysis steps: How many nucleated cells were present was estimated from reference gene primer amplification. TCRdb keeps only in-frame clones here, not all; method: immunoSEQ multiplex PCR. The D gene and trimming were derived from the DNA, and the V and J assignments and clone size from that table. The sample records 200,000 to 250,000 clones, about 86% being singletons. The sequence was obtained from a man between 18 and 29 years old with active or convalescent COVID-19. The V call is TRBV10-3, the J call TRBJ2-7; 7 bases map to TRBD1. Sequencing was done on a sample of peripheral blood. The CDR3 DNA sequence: TGTGCCACCAGACCGACAGGGAGCTCCTACGAGCAGTACTTC. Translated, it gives CATRPTGSSYEQYF.